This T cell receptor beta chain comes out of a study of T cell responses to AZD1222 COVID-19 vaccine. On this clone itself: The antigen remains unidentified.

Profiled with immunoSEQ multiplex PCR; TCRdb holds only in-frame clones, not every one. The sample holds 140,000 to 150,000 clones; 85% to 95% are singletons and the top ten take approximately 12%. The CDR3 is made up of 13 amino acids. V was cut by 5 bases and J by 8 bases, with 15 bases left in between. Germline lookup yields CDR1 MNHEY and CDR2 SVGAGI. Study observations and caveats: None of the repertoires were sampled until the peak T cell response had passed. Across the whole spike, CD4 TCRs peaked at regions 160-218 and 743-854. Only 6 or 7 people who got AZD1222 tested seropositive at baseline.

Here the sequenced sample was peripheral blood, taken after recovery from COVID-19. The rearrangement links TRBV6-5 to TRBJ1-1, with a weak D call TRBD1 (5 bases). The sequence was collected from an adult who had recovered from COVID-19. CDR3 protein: CASSRSQGGEAFF. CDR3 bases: TGTGCCAGCAGTCGCTCGCAGGGTGGAGAAGCTTTCTTT.